A single T cell receptor beta chain is shown here with its context. The antigen is not known. Germline V lookup: CDR1 SGDLS, CDR2 YYNGEE. The CDR3 is 15 amino acids. The data derive from a study of blood T cells in healthy people across ages. Notes on the study in general: What prevented conclusive comparison of naive and antigen-experienced cells was that PBMCs were unsorted.

Together with a sample-barcoded 5' primer, a J-beta primer mix was included in a second PCR lasting roughly 7 to 11 cycles. Using its own MiXCR run on the 5' RACE reads, TCRdb lists one record per CDR3 protein. The sample lists hundreds of thousands of distinct CDR3 sequences, 45% to 65% seen once, with 30% to 40% in the top ten. Source material: blood. This sequence joins TRBV9 and TRBJ2-5; 8 positions agree with TRBD1. With the DNA end fitting TRBJ2-7 better, the J assignment may be wrong. This receptor was obtained from a man between 60 and 70 years old in good health. The CDR3, as DNA: TGTGCCAGCAGCGTAGGACAGGGGCTTTTCCACGAGCAGTACTTC. Its translation: CASSVGQGLFHEQYF.